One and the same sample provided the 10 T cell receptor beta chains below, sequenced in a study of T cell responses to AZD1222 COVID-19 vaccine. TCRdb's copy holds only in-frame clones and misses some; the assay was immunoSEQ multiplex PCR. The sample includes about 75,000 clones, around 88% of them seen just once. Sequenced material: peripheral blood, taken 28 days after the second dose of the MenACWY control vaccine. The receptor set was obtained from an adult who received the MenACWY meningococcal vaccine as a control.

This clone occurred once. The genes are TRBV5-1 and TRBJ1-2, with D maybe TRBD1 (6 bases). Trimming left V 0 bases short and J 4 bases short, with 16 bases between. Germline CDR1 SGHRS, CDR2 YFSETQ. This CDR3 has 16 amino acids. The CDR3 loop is CASSLVTGPLGYGYTF. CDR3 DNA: TGCGCCAGCAGCTTGGTGACAGGTCCTCTGGGCTATGGCTACACCTTC.

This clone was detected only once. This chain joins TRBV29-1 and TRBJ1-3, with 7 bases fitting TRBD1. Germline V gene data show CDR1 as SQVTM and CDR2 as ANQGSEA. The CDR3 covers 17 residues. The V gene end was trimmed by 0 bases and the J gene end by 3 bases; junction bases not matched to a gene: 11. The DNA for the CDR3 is TGCAGCGTTGAAGATCTCAGGAGGGGGCTTAGTGGAAACACCATATATTTT. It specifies CSVEDLRRGLSGNTIYF.

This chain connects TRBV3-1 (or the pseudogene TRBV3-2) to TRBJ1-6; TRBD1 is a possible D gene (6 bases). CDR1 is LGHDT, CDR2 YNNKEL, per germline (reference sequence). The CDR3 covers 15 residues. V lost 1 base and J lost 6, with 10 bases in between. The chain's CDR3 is CASSQAPDSNSPLHF. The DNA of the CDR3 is TGTGCCAGCAGCCAAGCACCGGACAGTAATTCACCCCTCCACTTT.

The CDR3 region is CASSVVGTANFEAFF. The CDR3, as DNA: TGTGCCAGCAGCGTAGTAGGGACAGCAAACTTTGAAGCTTTCTTT. The J gene is TRBJ1-1, the V gene TRBV9; the match to TRBD1 covers 7 bases. V gave up 0 bases and J gave up 7 bases; unmatched junction bases: 9. CDR3 length: 15 residues. In germline, CDR1 is SGDLS, CDR2 YYNGEE. The full variable domain, in which reference TRBV9 and TRBJ1-1 provide the parts outside the CDR3, is DSGVTQTPKHLITATGQRVTLRCSPRSGDLSVYWYQQSLDQGLQFLIQYYNGEERAKGNILERFSAQQFPDLHSELNLSSLELGDSALYFCASSVVGTANFEAFFGQGTRLTVV.

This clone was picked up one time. This CDR3 reads CASSRLSSGANVLTF. CDR3 nucleotide sequence: TGTGCCAGCAGTCGACTCAGCTCTGGGGCCAACGTCCTGACTTTC. V is TRBV6-5 and J is TRBJ2-6; D gene unclear. From germline, CDR1 is MNHEY and CDR2 SVGAGI. The CDR3 is 15 residues long. With 5 bases removed from V and 0 bases from J, the gap between germline ends came to 8 bases.

Written as DNA, the CDR3 is TGCGCCAGCAGCCAAGAACGTCCGGGTATTTCACCCCTCCACTTT. It codes for CASSQERPGISPLHF. The chain couples TRBV4-1 to TRBJ1-6; D is undetermined. CDR1 is MGHRA and CDR2 is YSYEKL in the germline V gene. V was clipped by 0 bases and J by 9 bases, with 12 bases between them. The CDR3 covers 15 residues.

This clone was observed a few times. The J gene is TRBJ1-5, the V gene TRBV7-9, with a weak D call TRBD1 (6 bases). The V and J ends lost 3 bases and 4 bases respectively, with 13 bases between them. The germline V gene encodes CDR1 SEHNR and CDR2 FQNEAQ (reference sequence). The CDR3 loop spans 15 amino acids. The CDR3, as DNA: TGTGCCAGCAGCTTGACAGGTGGGGGGAATCAGCCCCAGCATTTT. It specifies CASSLTGGGNQPQHF.

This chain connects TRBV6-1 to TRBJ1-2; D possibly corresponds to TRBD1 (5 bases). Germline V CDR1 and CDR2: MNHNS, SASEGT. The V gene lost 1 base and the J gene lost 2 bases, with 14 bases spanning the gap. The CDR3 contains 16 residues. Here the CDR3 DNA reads TGTGCCAGCAGTGAAGGGGGGGGACGGCTGAACTATGGCTACACCTTC. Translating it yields CASSEGGGRLNYGYTF.

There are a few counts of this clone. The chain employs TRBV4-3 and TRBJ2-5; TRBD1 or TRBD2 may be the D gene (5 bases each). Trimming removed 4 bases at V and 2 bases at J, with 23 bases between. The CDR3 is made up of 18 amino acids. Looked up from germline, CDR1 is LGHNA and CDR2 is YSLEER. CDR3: CASSPRAGAGSDQETQYF. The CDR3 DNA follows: TGCGCCAGCAGCCCAAGGGCCGGGGCAGGGTCGGATCAAGAGACCCAGTACTTC.

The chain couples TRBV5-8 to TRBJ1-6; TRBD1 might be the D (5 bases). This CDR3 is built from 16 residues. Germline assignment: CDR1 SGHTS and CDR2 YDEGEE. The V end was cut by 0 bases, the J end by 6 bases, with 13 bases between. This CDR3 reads CASSLGTLRPNSPLHF. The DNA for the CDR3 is TGTGCCAGCAGCTTGGGGACATTACGCCCTAATTCACCCCTCCACTTT.